The 15 T cell receptor beta chains below all came from one sample that was sequenced in a study of T cell changes during pregnancy in multiple sclerosis. TCRdb's table, derived via immunoSEQ multiplex PCR, lists solely in-frame clones and lacks some. The repertoire holds just over 65,000 clones, less than 95% seen once, with over 0.65% in the top ten. The sequenced sample was peripheral blood, obtained in the second trimester of pregnancy. The receptor source for this set is a female donor with multiple sclerosis, enrolled in a pregnancy study.

The chain uses TRBV27 and TRBJ1-4; D remains unclear. V lost 2 bases and J lost 0, with 7 bases in between. Germline-derived CDR1 and CDR2 are MNHEY and SMNVEV (reference sequence). This CDR3 comprises 15 residues. CDR3 loop: CASSLVGATNEKLFF. CDR3 DNA: TGTGCCAGCAGTTTAGTCGGGGCAACTAATGAAAAACTGTTTTTT. Full variable domain (missing parts from reference TRBV27 and TRBJ1-4): EAQVTQNPRYLITVTGKKLTVTCSQNMNHEYMSWYRQDPGLGLRQIYYSMNVEVTDKGDVPEGYKVSRKEKRNFPLILESPSPNQTSLYFCASSLVGATNEKLFFGSGTQLSVL.

The V call is TRBV27, the J call TRBJ2-1; weak D call: TRBD1 (6 bases). The CDR3 is made up of 13 amino acids. V lost 4 bases and J lost 8, with 12 bases in between. Germline loops: CDR1 MNHEY, CDR2 SMNVEV (reference sequence). The CDR3: CASSYLQGDEQFF. Written as DNA, the CDR3 is TGTGCCAGCAGTTACCTACAGGGCGATGAGCAGTTCTTC.

This chain connects TRBV9 to TRBJ2-7; 9 bases line up with TRBD1. CDR3 length: 15 amino acids. Germline CDR1 SGDLS, CDR2 YYNGEE. V shed 3 bases and J 2 bases; nucleotides not matched to a gene: 6. The CDR3 region has the DNA TGTGCCAGCAGCGCAGGGACAGGGAATGCCTACGAGCAGTACTTC. As protein: CASSAGTGNAYEQYF.

The chain recombines TRBV7-9 with TRBJ2-5; weak D call: TRBD1 (5 bases). V was clipped by 5 bases and J by 0 bases, with 10 bases between them. This CDR3 has 14 residues. From germline, CDR1 is SEHNR and CDR2 FQNEAQ (reference sequence). The CDR3 spells CASSEQVYQETQYF. In nucleotides, the CDR3 is TGTGCCAGCAGCGAACAGGTGTACCAAGAGACCCAGTACTTC.

The CDR3, as DNA: TGTGCCAGCAGCTTAATTAGCGGGTCCTACAATGAGCAGTTCTTC. Residues: CASSLISGSYNEQFF. This rearrangement joins TRBV5-6 to TRBJ2-1, with 7 bases aligning to TRBD2. The CDR3 runs 15 residues. In germline, CDR1 is SGHDT, CDR2 YYEEEE. The V and J ends lost 2 bases and 1 base, in that order; junction bases with no gene match: 3.

This chain's CDR3 is CASSLLSGSYTDGYTF. DNA for the CDR3: TGCGCCAGCAGCTTACTCTCAGGGTCCTACACCGATGGCTACACCTTC. The chain employs TRBV5-1 and TRBJ1-2; tentatively, D is TRBD1 (5 bases). The CDR3 runs 16 residues. Germline CDR1 SGHRS, CDR2 YFSETQ. V lost 2 bases, J lost 6 bases, and 20 bases lay in between.

The chain carries TRBV19 and TRBJ2-1, with 9 bases aligning to TRBD2. Germline CDR1 is LNHDA and CDR2 is SQIVND (reference sequence). The CDR3 is 16 amino acids. V shed 3 bases and J 3 bases; nucleotides not matched to a gene: 6. The DNA for the CDR3 is TGTGCCAGTAGTATCCGTGCGGGGGGGGGCTACAATGAGCAGTTCTTC. Protein: CASSIRAGGGYNEQFF.

The chain carries TRBV27 and TRBJ2-7; 8 nucleotides match TRBD2. The CDR3 runs 15 residues. Germline V gene sequence: CDR1 MNHEY, CDR2 SMNVEV (reference sequence). The junction had 4 bases not matched to a gene; V was cut back by 2 bases and J by 1 base. CDR3 region: CASSLERGGSYEQYF. The DNA of the CDR3 is TGTGCCAGCAGTTTAGAACGGGGGGGGTCCTACGAGCAGTACTTC.

The chain links TRBV5-4 to TRBJ1-1, with D unresolved. The CDR3 sequence is 14 residues long. V was pared by 0 bases and J by 1 base, with 7 bases between. Germline CDR1 is SGHNT and CDR2 is YYREEE (reference sequence). DNA for the CDR3: TGTGCCAGCAGCTTGGAGGCGGAGAACACTGAAGCTTTCTTT. Protein product: CASSLEAENTEAFF. Full variable domain (outside the CDR3, taken from reference TRBV5-4 and TRBJ1-1): ETGVTQSPTHLIKTRGQQVTLRCSSQSGHNTVSWYQQALGQGPQFIFQYYREEENGRGNFPPRFSGLQFPNYSSELNVNALELDDSALYLCASSLEAENTEAFFGQGTRLTVV.

This clone was recorded only once. V is TRBV7-8 and J is TRBJ1-4, with TRBD1 identical over 11 bases. The length of the CDR3 is 17 residues. V gave up 0 bases and J gave up 5 bases; unmatched junction bases: 5. CDR1 is SGHVS, CDR2 FQNEAQ, per germline. As DNA, the CDR3 is TGTGCCAGCAGCTTAGCGGCGGGGACAGGGGGGAATGAAAAACTGTTTTTT. Translation gives CASSLAAGTGGNEKLFF.

The chain couples TRBV7-6 to TRBJ2-1; TRBD2 matches 8 bases. The length of the CDR3 is 15 residues. Trimming removed 2 bases from V and 8 bases from J; junction bases left unmatched: 8. In germline, CDR1 is SGHVS, CDR2 FNYEAQ. The CDR3, as DNA: TGTGCCAGCAGCTTAAGTGCCCAGCGGGGGCATGAGCAGTTCTTC. Protein product: CASSLSAQRGHEQFF.

The chain combines TRBV10-3 with TRBJ2-3, with TRBD2 identical over 12 bases. This CDR3 comprises 14 residues. V trimming: 5 bases; J trimming: 4 bases; junction bases outside the gene matches: 1. Germline-derived CDR1 and CDR2 are ENHRY and SYGVKD. The CDR3 region has the DNA TGTGCCATCAGTCGACTAGCGGGGGCAGATACGCAGTATTTT. This sequence encodes CAISRLAGADTQYF.

In this sample, this clone turned up a few times. This rearrangement joins TRBV2 to TRBJ2-7; D call uncertain. From germline, CDR1 is SNHLY and CDR2 FYNNEI. The CDR3 has 11 amino acids. Deletions cut 4 bases from V and 7 bases from J, with 8 bases between. CDR3 bases: TGTGCCAGCAGTGCGTACCAGGAGCAGTACTTC. Translated: CASSAYQEQYF.

V is TRBV6-4 and J is TRBJ2-1, with TRBD2 matching 10 bases. The CDR3 is made up of 15 amino acids. The germline CDR1 and CDR2 sequences are MRHNA and SNTAGT. J gave up 0 bases and V 8 bases, and 4 bases lay outside the gene matches. Here the CDR3 reads CASSSGGNSYNEQFF. CDR3 in DNA: TGTGCCAGCTCTAGCGGGGGAAACTCCTACAATGAGCAGTTCTTC.

The chain is built from TRBV4-2 and TRBJ2-3; D ambiguous. The CDR3 has 12 residues. Trimming left V 1 base short and J 4 bases short, with 3 bases between. Germline CDR1 LGHNA, CDR2 YNFKEQ. CDR3 in amino acids: CASSQVADTQYF. CDR3 nucleotides: TGTGCCAGCAGCCAAGTAGCAGATACGCAGTATTTT.